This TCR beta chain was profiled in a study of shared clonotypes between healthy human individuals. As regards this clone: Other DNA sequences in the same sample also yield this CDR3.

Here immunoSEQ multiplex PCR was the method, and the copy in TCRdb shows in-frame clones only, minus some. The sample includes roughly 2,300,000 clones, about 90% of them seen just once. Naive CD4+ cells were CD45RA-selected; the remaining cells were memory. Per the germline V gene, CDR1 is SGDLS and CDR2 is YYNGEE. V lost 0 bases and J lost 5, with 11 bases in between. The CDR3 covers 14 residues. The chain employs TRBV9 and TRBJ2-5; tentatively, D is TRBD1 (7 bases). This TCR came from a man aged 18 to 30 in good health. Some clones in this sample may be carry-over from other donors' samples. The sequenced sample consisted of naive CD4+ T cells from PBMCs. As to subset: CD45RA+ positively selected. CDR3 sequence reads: CASSVGQGGETQYF. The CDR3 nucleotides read TGTGCCAGCAGCGTAGGTCAGGGGGGCGAGACCCAGTACTTC.